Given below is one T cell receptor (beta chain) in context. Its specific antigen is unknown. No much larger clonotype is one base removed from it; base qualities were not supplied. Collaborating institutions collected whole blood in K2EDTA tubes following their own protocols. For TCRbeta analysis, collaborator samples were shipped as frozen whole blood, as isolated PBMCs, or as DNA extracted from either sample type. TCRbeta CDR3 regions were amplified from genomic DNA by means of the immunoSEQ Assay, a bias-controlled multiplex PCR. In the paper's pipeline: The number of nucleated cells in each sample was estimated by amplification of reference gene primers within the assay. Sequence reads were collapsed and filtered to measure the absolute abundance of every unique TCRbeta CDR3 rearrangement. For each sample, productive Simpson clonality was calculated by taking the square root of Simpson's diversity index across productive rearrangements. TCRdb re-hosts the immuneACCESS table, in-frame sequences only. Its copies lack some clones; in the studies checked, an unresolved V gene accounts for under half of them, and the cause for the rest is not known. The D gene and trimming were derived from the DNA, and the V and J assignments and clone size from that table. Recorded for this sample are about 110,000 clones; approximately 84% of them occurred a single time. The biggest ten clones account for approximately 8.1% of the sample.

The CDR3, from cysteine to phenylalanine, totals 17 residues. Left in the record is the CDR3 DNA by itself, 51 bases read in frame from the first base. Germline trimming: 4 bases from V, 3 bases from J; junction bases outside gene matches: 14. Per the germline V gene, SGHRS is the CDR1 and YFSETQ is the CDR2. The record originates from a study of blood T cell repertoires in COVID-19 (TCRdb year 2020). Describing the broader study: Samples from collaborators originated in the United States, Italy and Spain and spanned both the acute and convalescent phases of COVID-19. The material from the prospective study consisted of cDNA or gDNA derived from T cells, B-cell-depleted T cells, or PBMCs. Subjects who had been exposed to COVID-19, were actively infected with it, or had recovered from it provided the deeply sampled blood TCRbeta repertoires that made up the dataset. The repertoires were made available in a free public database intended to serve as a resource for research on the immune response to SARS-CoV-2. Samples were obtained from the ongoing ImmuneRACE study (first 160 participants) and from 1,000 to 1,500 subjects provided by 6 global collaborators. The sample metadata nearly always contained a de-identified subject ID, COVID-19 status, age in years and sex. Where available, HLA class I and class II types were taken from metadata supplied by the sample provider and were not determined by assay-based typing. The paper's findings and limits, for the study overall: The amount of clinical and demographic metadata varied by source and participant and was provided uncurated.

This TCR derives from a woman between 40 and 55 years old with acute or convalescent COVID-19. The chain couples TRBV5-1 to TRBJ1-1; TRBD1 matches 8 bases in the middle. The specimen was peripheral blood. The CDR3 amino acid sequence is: CASSRISGGELYTEAFF. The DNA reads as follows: TGCGCCAGCAGCCGTATATCAGGGGGCGAATTGTACACTGAAGCTTTCTTT.